This passage covers 20 T cell receptor beta chains from one sample sequenced in a study of blood T cells in healthy people across ages. With a J-beta primer mix and a sample-barcoded 5' primer, a second PCR ran 7 to 11 cycles. TCRdb reprocessed the 5' RACE reads via MiXCR and lists one record per CDR3 protein. This table holds roughly 800,000 distinct CDR3 sequences, roughly 25% found once. This same sample was also part of a study on T cells of mothers and their children.

Sequencing was done on a sample of blood. The receptors originated from a boy aged 5-17 years in good health.

This sequence joins TRBV20-1 and TRBJ2-4; D ambiguous. Germline CDR1 is DFQATT and CDR2 is SNEGSKA (reference sequence). Trimming took off 3 bases at V and 8 bases at J, with 11 bases between the two ends. The length of the CDR3 is 12 residues. The DNA for the CDR3 is TGCAGTGCTAGCAAGGGCCAGGACATTCAGTACTTC. This sequence encodes CSASKGQDIQYF.

For this clonotype: One end of the junction varies from germline; a read error may be responsible. The gene calls are TRBV7-9 and TRBJ2-5; D assignment may be TRBD1 or TRBD2 (5 bases each). In germline, CDR1 is SEHNR, CDR2 FQNEAQ (reference sequence). The CDR3 extends over 15 amino acids. The CDR3 loop is CASSPGAVDQETRYF. The DNA of the CDR3 is TGTGCCAGCAGCCCCGGGGCAGTCGACCAAGAGACCCGGTACTTC.

This clonotype came up once. The chain has TRBV10-3 and TRBJ2-2; TRBD1 aligns across 9 bases. This CDR3 region has 16 residues. Losses at the gene ends were 6 bases for V and 6 bases for J; bases not matched to a gene: 11. Germline V CDR1 and CDR2: ENHRY, SYGVKD. The CDR3 DNA reads as TGTGCCATCAGCCCTACAGGGGGCGGGTCGGCCGGGGAGCTGTTTTTT. This translates into CAISPTGGGSAGELFF.

The rearrangement uses TRBV20-1 and TRBJ2-4, with D possibly matching TRBD2 (6 bases). The germline CDR1 and CDR2 sequences are DFQATT and SNEGSKA (reference sequence). The CDR3 loop spans 16 amino acids. The V gene lost 6 bases and the J gene lost 0 bases, with 18 bases spanning the gap. This chain's CDR3 is CSAPLVSGLAKNIQYF. Written as DNA, the CDR3 is TGCAGTGCGCCGCTCGTGAGCGGGCTAGCCAAAAACATTCAGTACTTC.

This clonotype was seen a handful of times. This chain joins TRBV7-2 and TRBJ2-5; TRBD2 matches at 8 bases. Unmatched junction bases numbered 13, after V lost 5 bases and J lost 5 bases. This CDR3 is 16 amino acids long. Germline assignment: CDR1 SGHTA and CDR2 FQGNSA. CDR3 residues: CASSPKWGGRTETQYF. The CDR3 DNA reads as TGTGCCAGCAGCCCCAAATGGGGCGGGAGGACTGAGACCCAGTACTTC.

This clonotype was observed at least ten times. The rearrangement uses TRBV7-8 and TRBJ2-5; D is unclear. Germline V gene sequence: CDR1 SGHVS, CDR2 FQNEAQ. The CDR3 is 12 amino acids. Trimming removed 1 base from V and 4 bases from J, with 4 bases in between. The CDR3 sequence: CASSLGTETQYF. The CDR3 bases are TGTGCCAGCAGCTTAGGGACAGAGACCCAGTACTTC.

In this sample, this clonotype turned up many times. This sequence joins TRBV5-6 and TRBJ2-1; possible D gene TRBD2, 5 bases. V shed 5 bases and J shed 4 bases, with 16 bases lying between them. Germline lookup yields CDR1 SGHDT and CDR2 YYEEEE. CDR3 length: 15 residues. The CDR3 DNA reads TGTGCCAGCAGGATGTTGGACGGGGTTTACAATGAGCAGTTCTTC. It codes for CASRMLDGVYNEQFF.

This clonotype came up once. The chain uses TRBV6-5 and TRBJ2-7; D ambiguous. CDR1 is MNHEY, CDR2 SVGAGI, per germline. The V gene lost 8 bases and the J gene lost 2 bases, with 13 bases spanning the gap. This CDR3 is 13 amino acids long. This CDR3 is CASAEFTPYEQYF. The CDR3 region has the DNA TGTGCCAGCGCAGAATTTACTCCCTACGAGCAGTACTTC.

As DNA, the CDR3 is TGTGCCAGCAGCGGGCGACTAGCGGAGTACAATGAGCAGTTCTTC. As protein: CASSGRLAEYNEQFF. V gene TRBV7-9 combines with J gene TRBJ2-1; 9 nucleotides line up with TRBD2. This CDR3 contains 15 residues. Germline loops: CDR1 SEHNR, CDR2 FQNEAQ (reference sequence). V shed 5 bases and J 4 bases; nucleotides not matched to a gene: 6.

A few counts support this clonotype. The chain carries TRBV6-5 and TRBJ2-1, with TRBD2 matching 7 bases. Germline CDR1 MNHEY, CDR2 SVGAGI. V trimming: 0 bases; J trimming: 2 bases; junction bases outside the gene matches: 7. This CDR3 is built from 17 residues. The CDR3 here is CASSYSTGLVTYNEQFF. The CDR3 region has the DNA TGTGCCAGCAGTTACTCGACCGGACTAGTGACCTACAATGAGCAGTTCTTC.

The CDR3 loop is CASSLTPTGEYEQYF. In DNA form, the CDR3 reads TGTGCCAGCAGCTTAACGCCGACAGGGGAATACGAGCAGTACTTC. The chain recombines TRBV7-9 with TRBJ2-7; 8 nucleotides match TRBD1. The CDR3 has 15 amino acids. CDR1 SEHNR and CDR2 FQNEAQ come from the germline V gene (reference sequence). The V and J ends lost 2 bases and 4 bases, in that order; junction bases with no gene match: 7.

The chain recombines TRBV24-1 with TRBJ2-7, with D possibly matching TRBD1 (6 bases). Trimming left V 7 bases short and J 3 bases short, with 12 bases between. This CDR3 spans 13 amino acids. The germline V gene has CDR1 KGHDR and CDR2 SFDVKD. The CDR3 region has the DNA TGTGCCACCAGCGACAGGCTTTACTACGAGCAGTACTTC. Translated, it gives CATSDRLYYEQYF.

The chain joins TRBV10-3 to TRBJ1-3, with no clear D. The CDR3 totals 11 residues. V was shortened by 8 bases and J by 0 bases, with 2 bases between the two germline ends. CDR1 ENHRY and CDR2 SYGVKD come from the germline V gene. The CDR3 DNA reads as TGTGCCATCTTCTCTGGAAACACCATATATTTT. Residues: CAIFSGNTIYF.

This clonotype has only a few counts. The genes are TRBV7-9 and TRBJ1-4; D not resolved. The CDR3 has 14 amino acids. CDR1 is SEHNR, CDR2 FQNEAQ, per germline (reference sequence). V gave up 1 base and J gave up 4 bases, with 7 bases separating them. The CDR3 DNA is TGTGCCAGCAGCTTAGGGCACAGTAATGAAAAACTGTTTTTT. It encodes CASSLGHSNEKLFF.

This clonotype was picked up a small number of times. The chain employs TRBV20-1 and TRBJ1-4; TRBD1 might be the D (5 bases). The CDR3 covers 14 residues. CDR1 is DFQATT and CDR2 is SNEGSKA in the germline V gene (reference sequence). Trimming cost V 2 bases and J 8 bases, with 15 bases left between them. CDR3 DNA: TGCAGTGCTAGATATGGGGCCTTAGAGGAAAAACTGTTTTTT. Translated, it gives CSARYGALEEKLFF.

This clonotype was recorded a few times. The genes are TRBV18 and TRBJ1-6; the D is unclear. The germline CDR1 and CDR2 sequences are KGHSH and LQKENI. This CDR3 comprises 14 residues. Trimming took 3 bases from V and 11 from J, leaving 14 bases between them. The CDR3 DNA reads as TGTGCCAGCTCACCGGCTTTCTCGGACCCACCCCTCCACTTT. It yields the protein CASSPAFSDPPLHF. Based on the CDR3 plus reference TRBV18 and TRBJ1-6, the full variable domain is NAGVMQNPRHLVRRRGQEARLRCSPMKGHSHVYWYRQLPEEGLKFMVYLQKENIIDESGMPKERFSAEFPKEGPSILRIQQVVRGDSAAYFCASSPAFSDPPLHFGNGTRLTVT.

This clonotype was counted only a few times. One end of the junction varies from germline; a read error may be responsible. The chain links TRBV20-1 to TRBJ1-2, with D uncertain. The CDR3 loop spans 16 amino acids. The germline gives CDR1 DFQATT, CDR2 SNEGSKA (reference sequence). The CDR3 protein is CSAREIWAGSDYGYTF. The CDR3 DNA reads TGCAGTGCTCGAGAGATCTGGGCAGGCAGCGACTATGGCTACACCTTC.

This rearrangement joins TRBV2 to TRBJ2-6; no clear D gene. This CDR3 spans 18 amino acids. Between the trimmed V and J ends, which lost 8 bases and 0 bases, there was a span of 20 bases. Germline CDR1 is SNHLY and CDR2 is FYNNEI. The CDR3 DNA reads TGTGCCAGCCAAAGGGCATACGTTGTTCGCTCTGGGGCCAACGTCCTGACTTTC. This encodes CASQRAYVVRSGANVLTF.

This sequence joins TRBV12-3 or TRBV12-4 and TRBJ1-1; a weak D match, TRBD1 (6 bases). V shed 5 bases and J shed 1 base, with 17 bases lying between them. The CDR3 has 16 residues. CDR3 in DNA: TGTGCCAGCAGTCCCCCTGGGGGACATTCGAACACTGAAGCTTTCTTT. Amino acids: CASSPPGGHSNTEAFF.

This clonotype turned up a few times. This chain joins TRBV3-1 and TRBJ2-1; 7 bases match TRBD1. The J call could be wrong; TRBJ2-5 is a better fit for the DNA end. CDR1 is LGHDT and CDR2 is YNNKEL in the germline V gene (reference sequence). CDR3 length: 17 amino acids. The CDR3 protein is CASSPNPRDSKQETQYF. CDR3 DNA: TGTGCCAGCAGCCCAAATCCGAGGGACAGTAAACAAGAGACCCAGTACTTC.